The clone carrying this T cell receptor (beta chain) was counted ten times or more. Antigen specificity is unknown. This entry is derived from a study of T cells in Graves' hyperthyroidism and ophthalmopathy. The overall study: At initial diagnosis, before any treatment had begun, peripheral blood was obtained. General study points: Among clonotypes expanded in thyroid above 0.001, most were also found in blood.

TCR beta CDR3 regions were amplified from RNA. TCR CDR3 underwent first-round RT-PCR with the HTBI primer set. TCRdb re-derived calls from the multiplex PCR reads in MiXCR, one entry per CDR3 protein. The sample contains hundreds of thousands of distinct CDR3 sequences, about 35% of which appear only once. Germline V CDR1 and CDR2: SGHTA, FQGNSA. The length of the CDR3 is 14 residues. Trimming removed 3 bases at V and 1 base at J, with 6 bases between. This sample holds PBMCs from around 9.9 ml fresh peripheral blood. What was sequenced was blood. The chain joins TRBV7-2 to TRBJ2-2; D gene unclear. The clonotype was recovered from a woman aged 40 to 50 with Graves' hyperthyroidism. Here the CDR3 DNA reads TGTGCCAGCAGCTTGACGGAGAACACCGGGGAGCTGTTTTTT. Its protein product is CASSLTENTGELFF. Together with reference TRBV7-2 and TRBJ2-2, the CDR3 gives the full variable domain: GAGVSQSPSNKVTEKGKDVELRCDPISGHTALYWYRQSLGQGLEFLIYFQGNSAPDKSGLPSDRFSAERTGGSVSTLTIQRTQQEDSAVYLCASSLTENTGELFFGEGSRLTVL.